This TCR beta chain was recovered during a study of response to subunit inactivated influenza vaccine. General study findings and limits: Authors suggested that a seasonal influenza vaccination recruits few new T cells each time.

TCRdb fed the RT-PCR reads into MiXCR, producing one record per CDR3 protein. The sample carries roughly 780,000 distinct CDR3 sequences, less than 20% recorded once. This clonotype has at least ten counts. What it recognizes is unknown. The V and J ends lost 6 bases and 2 bases, in that order; junction bases with no gene match: 4. The CDR3 length is 14 residues. The clonotype comes from a man aged 45-65 years who received an inactivated influenza vaccine. The rearrangement links TRBV12-3 or TRBV12-4 to TRBJ1-2; 9 bases match TRBD1. This specimen consisted of PBMCs from blood, obtained roughly 5 days after vaccination. The CDR3 spells CASRAGTGNYGYTF. CDR3 sequence (DNA): TGTGCCAGCAGAGCCGGGACAGGGAACTATGGCTACACCTTC.